The 12 T cell receptor beta chains in this list originate from one sample, sequenced in a study of spatial heterogeneity in lung cancer. Notes on the study in general: Expanded intratumoral alpha and beta TCR counts tracked tumor mutation counts.

Using its own MiXCR run on the 5' RACE reads, TCRdb lists one record per CDR3 protein. Here the sample spans some 5,900 distinct CDR3 sequences, less than 9.5% being singletons. Time point: sample taken at primary tumor resection. Their recognized antigens are unknown. The sample in question was lung tumor tissue, obtained at surgery. The source of these receptors is a female donor with early-stage non-small cell lung cancer.

Turning to this clonotype: The library was prepared for alpha chains; this beta chain is a stray read, so its frequency means little. CDR3 sequence reads: CASSFRSASEAFF. CDR3 DNA sequence: TGTGCCAGCAGCTTCCGAAGTGCCAGTGAAGCTTTCTTT. The gene calls are TRBV7-2 and TRBJ1-1; D not certain. The CDR3 consists of 13 residues. Germline V lookup: CDR1 SGHTA, CDR2 FQGNSA. The V end was cut by 3 bases, the J end by 7 bases, with 12 bases between. The variable domain in full, completed from reference TRBV7-2 and TRBJ1-1, reads GAGVSQSPSNKVTEKGKDVELRCDPISGHTALYWYRQSLGQGLEFLIYFQGNSAPDKSGLPSDRFSAERTGGSVSTLTIQRTQQEDSAVYLCASSFRSASEAFFGQGTRLTVV.

This clonotype was observed at least ten times. This beta chain is a stray sequence in a library constructed for alpha chains; its clone size is not meaningful. The CDR3 loop reads CASSQDLLAGNNEQFF. In DNA form, the CDR3 reads TGTGCCAGCAGCCAAGATCTCCTAGCGGGGAACAATGAGCAGTTCTTC. J is TRBJ2-1 and V is TRBV3-1; 9 bases match TRBD2. V dropped 0 bases and J dropped 5; count of bases not matched to a gene: 5. The CDR3 has 16 residues. The germline gives CDR1 LGHDT, CDR2 YNNKEL (reference sequence).

This clonotype is medium-sized within its sample. Since it is a stray read in a library aimed at alpha chains, this beta chain has a size that is not meaningful. The chain links TRBV12-3 or TRBV12-4 to TRBJ1-2; a possible D gene is TRBD1 (6 bases). The CDR3 runs to 13 residues. V was pared by 1 base and J by 7 bases, with 10 bases between. CDR3 region: CASSLGGGTGYTF. The CDR3 coding sequence is TGTGCCAGCAGTTTAGGAGGGGGTACTGGCTACACCTTC.

This clonotype is termed medium-sized. A library prepared for alpha chains yielded this beta chain as an off-target read; its size is of little meaning. This sequence joins TRBV14 and TRBJ1-6, with D unclear. Between the trimmed V and J ends, which lost 4 bases and 7 bases, there was a span of 2 bases. The CDR3 sequence is 11 residues long. Looked up from germline, CDR1 is SGHDN and CDR2 is FVKESK. The CDR3: CASSPNSPLHF. As DNA, the CDR3 is TGTGCCAGCAGCCCAAATTCACCCCTCCACTTT.

This clonotype was seen ten or more times. With the library built for alpha chains, this beta chain is off target and its frequency is not meaningful. The chain links TRBV2 to TRBJ2-7; D is perhaps TRBD2 (6 bases). The ends were cut back, 6 bases at V and 12 bases at J, with 18 bases in the middle. This CDR3 has 12 residues. Germline CDR1 and CDR2: SNHLY and FYNNEI. CDR3 nucleotides: TGTGCCAGCAGCGCGGGACGGTCAGACCCGTACTTC. Its protein product is CASSAGRSDPYF.

This clonotype came up many times. This beta chain is an off-target read within a library intended for alpha chains, so its frequency means little. The gene calls are TRBV28 and TRBJ1-1; D may be TRBD1 (5 bases). Trimming removed 1 base at V and 1 base at J, with 7 bases between. Germline V CDR1 and CDR2: MDHEN, SYDVKM. CDR3 length equals 14 residues. CDR3 coding DNA: TGTGCCAGCAGTTTATACGACAGGAACACTGAAGCTTTCTTT. Its protein product is CASSLYDRNTEAFF.

This clonotype was recorded at least ten times. This beta chain represents an off-target read in a library built for alpha chains; its size is of limited meaning. The V and J genes are TRBV2 and TRBJ2-1; D unresolved. CDR1 is SNHLY, CDR2 FYNNEI, per germline. CDR3 length: 13 amino acids. Trimming removed 6 bases from V and 3 bases from J, with 9 bases in between. CDR3 amino acids: CASSPRNYNEQFF. CDR3 sequence (DNA): TGTGCCAGCAGCCCCCGGAACTACAATGAGCAGTTCTTC.

This clonotype was seen at least ten times. This beta chain is a stray sequence in a library constructed for alpha chains; its clone size is not meaningful. V usage is TRBV4-3 and J usage is TRBJ1-2, with no clear D. V was cut by 0 bases and J by 4 bases, with 9 bases left in between. The germline V gene encodes CDR1 LGHNA and CDR2 YSLEER. CDR3 length: 14 residues. CDR3 in DNA: TGCGCCAGCAGCCAAGATCTCGGAAGCTATGGCTACACCTTC. Protein product: CASSQDLGSYGYTF.

This clonotype is judged medium-sized. This beta chain appears as a stray read in a library generated for alpha chains; its size is not informative. The DNA of the CDR3 is TGTGCCAGCAGCCCTAGGTCAGGGACGGGGCTCAGGGCCGTTGCCGGGGAGCTGTTTTTT. This gives the protein CASSPRSGTGLRAVAGELFF. The chain is built from TRBV7-2 and TRBJ2-2; D is tentatively TRBD1 or TRBD2 (5 bases each). The V end was cut by 5 bases, the J end by 6 bases, with 31 bases between. The germline gives CDR1 SGHTA, CDR2 FQGNSA. The CDR3 runs 20 residues. Using reference TRBV7-2 and TRBJ2-2 for the parts outside the CDR3, the full variable domain is GAGVSQSPSNKVTEKGKDVELRCDPISGHTALYWYRQSLGQGLEFLIYFQGNSAPDKSGLPSDRFSAERTGGSVSTLTIQRTQQEDSAVYLCASSPRSGTGLRAVAGELFFGEGSRLTVL.

Ten or more counts support this clonotype. Because this beta chain is a stray read in a library intended to capture alpha chains, its abundance should not be given much weight. The chain recombines TRBV11-2 with TRBJ2-5; 8 nucleotides line up with TRBD2. This CDR3 contains 15 residues. Germline V gives CDR1 SGHAT, CDR2 FQNNGV. The J segment lost 5 bases and the V segment lost 1 base, leaving 6 bases of the junction unmatched. The CDR3 loop is CASSLGSGGRETQYF. The CDR3 nucleotides read TGTGCCAGCAGCTTAGGATCGGGAGGGCGGGAGACCCAGTACTTC. Complete variable domain (other parts from reference TRBV11-2 and TRBJ2-5): EAGVAQSPRYKIIEKRQSVAFWCNPISGHATLYWYQQILGQGPKLLIQFQNNGVVDDSQLPKDRFSAERLKGVDSTLKIQPAKLEDSAVYLCASSLGSGGRETQYFGPGTRLLVL.

This clonotype was seen many times. This beta chain is an unintended read in a library built for alpha chains; its size means little. V usage is TRBV20-1 and J usage is TRBJ2-6; D is unresolved. Germline V gene data show CDR1 as DFQATT and CDR2 as SNEGSKA (reference sequence). Trimming pared 1 base from V and 0 bases from J, leaving 7 bases between. This CDR3 region has 15 residues. DNA of the CDR3: TGCAGTGCTAGAGCGTCGGGCTCTGGGGCCAACGTCCTGACTTTC. As protein: CSARASGSGANVLTF.

This clonotype appeared many times. Found in a library prepared for alpha chains, this beta chain is an off-target read, and its abundance has little meaning. The rearrangement joins TRBV6-4 to TRBJ2-7; D possibly corresponds to TRBD1 (6 bases). The germline gives CDR1 MRHNA, CDR2 SNTAGT. V was clipped by 2 bases and J by 3 bases, with 11 bases between them. The CDR3 runs 14 residues. The CDR3 sequence is CASSDNRDSYEQYF. The DNA for the CDR3 is TGTGCCAGCAGTGACAACAGGGATAGCTACGAGCAGTACTTC.